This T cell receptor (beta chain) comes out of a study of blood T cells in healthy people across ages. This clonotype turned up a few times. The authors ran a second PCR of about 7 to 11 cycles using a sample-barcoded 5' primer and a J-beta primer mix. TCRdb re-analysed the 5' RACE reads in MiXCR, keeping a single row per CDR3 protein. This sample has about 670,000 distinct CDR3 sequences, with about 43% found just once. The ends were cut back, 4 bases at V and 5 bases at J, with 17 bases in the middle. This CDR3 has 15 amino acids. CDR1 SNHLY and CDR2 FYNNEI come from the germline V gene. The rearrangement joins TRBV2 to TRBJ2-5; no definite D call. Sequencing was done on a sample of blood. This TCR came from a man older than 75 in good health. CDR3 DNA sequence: TGTGCCAGCAGTGCTCTAGGTCCTCGGCAGGAGACCCAGTACTTC. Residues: CASSALGPRQETQYF.